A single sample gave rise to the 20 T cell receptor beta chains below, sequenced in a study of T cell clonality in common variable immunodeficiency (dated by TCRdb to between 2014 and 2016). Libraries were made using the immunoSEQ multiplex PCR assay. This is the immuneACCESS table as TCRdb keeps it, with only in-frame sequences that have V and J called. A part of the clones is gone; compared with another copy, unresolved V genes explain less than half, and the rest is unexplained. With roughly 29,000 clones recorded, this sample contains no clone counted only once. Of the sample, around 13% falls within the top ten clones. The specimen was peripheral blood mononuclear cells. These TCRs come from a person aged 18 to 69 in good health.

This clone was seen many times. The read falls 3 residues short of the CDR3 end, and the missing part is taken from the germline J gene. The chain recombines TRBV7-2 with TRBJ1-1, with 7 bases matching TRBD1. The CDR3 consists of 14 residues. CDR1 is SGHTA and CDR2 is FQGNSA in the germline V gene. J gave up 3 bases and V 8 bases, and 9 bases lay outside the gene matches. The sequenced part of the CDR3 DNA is TGTGCCAGCGGAAACAGGGGCGGGTACACTGAA. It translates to CASGNRGGYTE. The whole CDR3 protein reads CASGNRGGYTEAFF.

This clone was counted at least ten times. This CDR3 reads CASSEQTNQPQHF. Partial CDR3 DNA: TGTGCCAGCAGTGAACAGACCAATCAGCCC. This chain links TRBV6-4 with TRBJ1-5; D unclear. The read stops 3 residues short of the end of the CDR3; the missing end is completed from the germline J gene. The CDR3 sequence is 13 residues long. V was clipped by 3 bases and J by 3 bases, with 6 bases between them. Germline CDR1 MRHNA, CDR2 SNTAGT.

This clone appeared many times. The DNA read from the CDR3 is TGCAGTGCTAGAGATCAGGTCCCACAAAAA. This translates into CSARDQVPQK. The whole CDR3 reads CSARDQVPQKLFF. The V call is TRBV20-1, the J call TRBJ1-4; D remains ambiguous. The CDR3 end lies 3 residues beyond the end of the read and is filled in from the germline J gene. The CDR3 sequence is 13 residues long. From germline, CDR1 is DFQATT and CDR2 SNEGSKA (reference sequence). Trimming took 0 bases from V and 9 from J, leaving 11 bases between them.

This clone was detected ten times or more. CDR3 bases read: TGTGCCAGCAGCTCGAGGGCCGGGACAAAGAGTAATTCACCC. Protein product: CASSSRAGTKSNSP. The whole CDR3 protein is CASSSRAGTKSNSPLHF. The rearrangement joins TRBV7-8 to TRBJ1-6, with a possible D match to TRBD1 (6 bases). The observed sequence ends 3 residues before the CDR3 terminus, with the missing tail filled in from the germline J gene. The CDR3 extends over 17 amino acids. Trimming removed 4 bases from V and 6 bases from J, with 19 bases in between. The germline gives CDR1 SGHVS, CDR2 FQNEAQ.

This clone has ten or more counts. CDR3 residues: CASSASRETQYF. The sequenced part of the CDR3 DNA is TGTGCCAGCAGTGCCTCACGGGAGACC. The chain combines TRBV6-1 with TRBJ2-5; D gene unclear. The read terminates 3 residues ahead of where the CDR3 ends, so the germline J gene completes it. V lost 4 bases and J lost 5, with 8 bases in between. This CDR3 contains 12 residues. Germline CDR1 MNHNS, CDR2 SASEGT.

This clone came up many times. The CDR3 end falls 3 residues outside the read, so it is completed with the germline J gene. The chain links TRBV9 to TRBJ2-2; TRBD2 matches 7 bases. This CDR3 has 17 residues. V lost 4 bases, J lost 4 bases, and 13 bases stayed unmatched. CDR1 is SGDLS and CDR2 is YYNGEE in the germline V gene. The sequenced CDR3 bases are TGTGCCAGCAGCACCGGGGGGTTTCCGATCGGCACCGGGGAG. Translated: CASSTGGFPIGTGE. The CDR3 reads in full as CASSTGGFPIGTGELFF.

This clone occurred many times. The CDR3 spells CASSLGSRYEQYF. CDR3 DNA (partial): TGTGCCAGCAGCTTAGGGTCGCGCTACGAG. The chain employs TRBV7-8 and TRBJ2-7, with D uncertain. The CDR3 end falls 3 residues outside the read, so it is completed with the germline J gene. The CDR3 is 13 residues long. Germline CDR1 SGHVS, CDR2 FQNEAQ. V lost 1 base and J 3 bases, leaving 7 bases between the germline ends.

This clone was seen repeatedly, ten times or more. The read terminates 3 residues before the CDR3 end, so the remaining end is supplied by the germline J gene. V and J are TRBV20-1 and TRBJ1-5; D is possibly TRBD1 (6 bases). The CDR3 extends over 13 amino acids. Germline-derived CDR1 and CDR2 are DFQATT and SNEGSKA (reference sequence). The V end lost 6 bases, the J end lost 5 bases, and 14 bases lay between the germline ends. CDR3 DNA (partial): TGCAGTGCCTACAGGGAAGGGTATCAGCCC. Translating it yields CSAYREGYQP. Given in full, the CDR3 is CSAYREGYQPQHF.

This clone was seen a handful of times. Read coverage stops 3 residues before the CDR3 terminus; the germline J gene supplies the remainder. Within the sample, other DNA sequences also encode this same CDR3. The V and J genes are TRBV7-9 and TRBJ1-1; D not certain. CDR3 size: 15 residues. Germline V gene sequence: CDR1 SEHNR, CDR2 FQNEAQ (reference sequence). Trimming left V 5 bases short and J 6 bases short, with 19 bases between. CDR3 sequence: CASSRTQSTDAEAFF. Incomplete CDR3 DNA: TGTGCCAGCAGCCGGACTCAGTCTACGGACGCTGAA.

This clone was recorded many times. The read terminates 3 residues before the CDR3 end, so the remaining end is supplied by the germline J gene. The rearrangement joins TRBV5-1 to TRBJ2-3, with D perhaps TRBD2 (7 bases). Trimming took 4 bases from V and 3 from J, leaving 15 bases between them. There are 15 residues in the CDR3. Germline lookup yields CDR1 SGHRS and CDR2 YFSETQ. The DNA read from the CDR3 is TGCGCCAGCAGCATCAGGGGCGGGGGTACAGATACG. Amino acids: CASSIRGGGTDT. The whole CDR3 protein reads CASSIRGGGTDTQYF.

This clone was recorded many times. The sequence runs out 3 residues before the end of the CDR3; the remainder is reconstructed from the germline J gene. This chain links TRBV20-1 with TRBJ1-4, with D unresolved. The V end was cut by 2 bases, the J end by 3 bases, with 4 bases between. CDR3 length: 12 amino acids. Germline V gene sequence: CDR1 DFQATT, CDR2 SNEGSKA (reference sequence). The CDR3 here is CSARSANEKLFF. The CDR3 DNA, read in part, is TGCAGTGCTAGATCGGCTAATGAAAAA.

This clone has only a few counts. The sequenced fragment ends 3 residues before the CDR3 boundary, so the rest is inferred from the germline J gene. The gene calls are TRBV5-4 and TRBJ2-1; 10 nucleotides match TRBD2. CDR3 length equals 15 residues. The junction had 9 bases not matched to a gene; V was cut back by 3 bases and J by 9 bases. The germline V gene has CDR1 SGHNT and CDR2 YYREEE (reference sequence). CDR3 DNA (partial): TGTGCCAGCAGCTCAACTAGCGGGGCTTTCGGTGAG. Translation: CASSSTSGAFGE. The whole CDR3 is CASSSTSGAFGEQFF.

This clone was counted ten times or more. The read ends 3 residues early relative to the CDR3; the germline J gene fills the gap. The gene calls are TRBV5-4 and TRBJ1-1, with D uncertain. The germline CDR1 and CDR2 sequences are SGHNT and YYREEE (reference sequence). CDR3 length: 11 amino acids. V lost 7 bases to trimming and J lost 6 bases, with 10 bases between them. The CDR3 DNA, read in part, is TGTGCCAGCGGAACTAACCCTGAA. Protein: CASGTNPE. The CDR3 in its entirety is CASGTNPEAFF.

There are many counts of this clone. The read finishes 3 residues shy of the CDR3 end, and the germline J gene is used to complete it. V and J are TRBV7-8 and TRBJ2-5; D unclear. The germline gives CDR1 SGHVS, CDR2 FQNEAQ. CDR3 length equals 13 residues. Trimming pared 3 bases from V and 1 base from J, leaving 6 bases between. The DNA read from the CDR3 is TGTGCCAGCAGCTTGCGATTCCAAGAGACC. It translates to CASSLRFQET. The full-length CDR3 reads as CASSLRFQETQYF.

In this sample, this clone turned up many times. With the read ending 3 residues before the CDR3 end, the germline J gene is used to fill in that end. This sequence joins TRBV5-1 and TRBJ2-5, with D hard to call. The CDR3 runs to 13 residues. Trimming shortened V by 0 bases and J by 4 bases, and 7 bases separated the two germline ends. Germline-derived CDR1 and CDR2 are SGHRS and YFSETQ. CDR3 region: CASSLDRIETQYF. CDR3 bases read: TGCGCCAGCAGCTTGGACAGAATAGAGACC.

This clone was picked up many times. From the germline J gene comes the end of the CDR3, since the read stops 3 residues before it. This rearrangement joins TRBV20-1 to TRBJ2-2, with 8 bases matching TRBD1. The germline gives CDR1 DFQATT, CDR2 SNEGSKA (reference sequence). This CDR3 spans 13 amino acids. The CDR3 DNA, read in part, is TGCAGCCCTCGCAGGGGGCTTGGAGGGGAG. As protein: CSPRRGLGGE. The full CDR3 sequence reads CSPRRGLGGELFF.

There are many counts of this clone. The covered CDR3 bases are TGTGCCAGTAGTCCCGGGACAGGGTATGGCTATGGC. It codes for CASSPGTGYGYG. The complete CDR3 protein is CASSPGTGYGYGYTF. V is TRBV19 and J is TRBJ1-2, with 9 bases lining up with TRBD1. The read ends 3 residues before the CDR3 terminus; that terminus is restored from the germline J gene. There are 15 residues in the CDR3. With V trimmed by 5 bases and J by 4 bases, 8 bases remained unmatched. Germline values: CDR1 LNHDA, CDR2 SQIVND (reference sequence).

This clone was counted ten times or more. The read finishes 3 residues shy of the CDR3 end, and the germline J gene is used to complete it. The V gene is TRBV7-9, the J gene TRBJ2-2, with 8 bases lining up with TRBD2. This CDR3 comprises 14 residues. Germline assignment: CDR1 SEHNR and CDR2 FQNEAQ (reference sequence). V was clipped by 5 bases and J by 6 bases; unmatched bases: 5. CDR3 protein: CASSKLAESGELFF. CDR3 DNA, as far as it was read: TGTGCCAGCAGCAAACTAGCGGAGTCCGGGGAG.

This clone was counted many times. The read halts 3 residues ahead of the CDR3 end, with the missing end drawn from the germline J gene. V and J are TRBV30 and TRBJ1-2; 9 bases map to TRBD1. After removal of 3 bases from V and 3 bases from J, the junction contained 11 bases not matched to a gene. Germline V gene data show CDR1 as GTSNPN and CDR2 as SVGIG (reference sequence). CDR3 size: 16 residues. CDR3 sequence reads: CAWRYPGQGLDYGYTF. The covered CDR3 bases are TGTGCCTGGAGGTATCCGGGACAGGGTCTGGACTATGGC.

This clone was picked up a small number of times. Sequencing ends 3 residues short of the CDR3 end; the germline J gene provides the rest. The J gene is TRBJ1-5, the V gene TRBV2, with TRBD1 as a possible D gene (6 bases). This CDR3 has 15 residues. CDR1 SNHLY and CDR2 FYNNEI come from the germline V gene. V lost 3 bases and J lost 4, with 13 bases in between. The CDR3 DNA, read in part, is TGTGCCAGCAGTGACGGGTCGACAGGAAATCAGCCC. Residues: CASSDGSTGNQP. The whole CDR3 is CASSDGSTGNQPQHF.